The 3 T cell receptor beta chains presented below share a single source sample, sequenced in a study of immune evolution from preneoplasia to lung adenocarcinoma. Produced via immunoSEQ multiplex PCR; TCRdb's table is partial and in-frame only. Found here are under 7,500 clones, 79% of them singletons; the top ten hold 8% to 8.5%. Sequencing input: FFPE minimally invasive lung adenocarcinoma tissue. Receptor source: a person aged 65 to 85 with lung adenocarcinoma.

The chain couples TRBV28 to TRBJ2-1; possible D gene TRBD1, 6 bases. V gave up 5 bases and J gave up 8 bases, with 19 bases separating them. CDR3 length equals 15 residues. Looked up from germline, CDR1 is MDHEN and CDR2 is SYDVKM. Written as DNA, the CDR3 is TGTGCCAGCAGTCACAGGGTAGGATTTACCGATGAGCAGTTCTTC. It yields the protein CASSHRVGFTDEQFF.

This sequence joins TRBV19 and TRBJ1-4; 9 nucleotides agree with TRBD1. Germline CDR1 reads LNHDA; CDR2 reads SQIVND (reference sequence). The length of the CDR3 is 15 residues. V lost 6 bases and J lost 3; bases outside the gene matches: 5. CDR3 DNA: TGTGCCAGTAGACAGGGGGCCGGACCTAATGAAAAACTGTTTTTT. It yields the protein CASRQGAGPNEKLFF.

This clone has just one count. This chain links TRBV11-2 with TRBJ1-3; 7 bases match TRBD1. The germline V gene encodes CDR1 SGHAT and CDR2 FQNNGV. The length of the CDR3 is 16 residues. V was pared by 2 bases and J by 3 bases, with 7 bases of the junction left unmatched. The CDR3 nucleotides are TGTGCCAGCAGCTTAAACAGGGGCTCCGGTGGAAACACCATATATTTT. Residues: CASSLNRGSGGNTIYF.